This TCR beta chain was captured in a study of cytomegalovirus exposure and HLA in healthy donors. A note on this clone: Its antigen is unknown.

The PCR employed 60 Vbeta primers together with 13 Jbeta primers. Sequencing used immunoSEQ multiplex PCR; TCRdb keeps in-frame clones, though not all of them. The sample yields 150,000 or so clones, 70% seen once. Study findings and constraints: About 90% or about 30% of the time was how often most TCR beta V segments were productive, according to an earlier analysis.

Trimming cost V 3 bases and J 4 bases; bases outside gene matches: 4. The CDR3 is 16 residues long. CDR1 is SEHNR and CDR2 is FQNEAQ in the germline V gene (reference sequence). This chain connects TRBV7-9 to TRBJ2-1; 12 bases fit TRBD2. Sequences were obtained from PBMCs. The receptor's source is a man younger than 30 in good health and CMV-seropositive. CDR3 sequence: CASSLNGLAGYNEQFF. The CDR3 nucleotides read TGTGCCAGCAGCTTGAATGGACTAGCGGGATACAATGAGCAGTTCTTC. The full variable domain, in which reference TRBV7-9 and TRBJ2-1 provide the parts outside the CDR3, is DTGVSQNPRHKITKRGQNVTFRCDPISEHNRLYWYRQTLGQGPEFLTYFQNEAQLEKSRLLSDRFSAERPKGSFSTLEIQRTEQGDSAMYLCASSLNGLAGYNEQFFGPGTRLTVL.